This T cell receptor (beta chain) was found in a study of cytomegalovirus exposure and HLA in healthy donors. Study-level information: Early on, a data release was issued that held roughly 86 million unique TCRs from HLA-typed donors. Of around 410 genotyped donors, 75% to 90% grouped in the Caucasian-associated ancestry cluster.

The germline gives CDR1 MNHEY, CDR2 SMNVEV (reference sequence). Trimming stripped 3 bases from V and 0 bases from J, with 12 bases between. CDR3 length equals 16 residues. In the case of this clone: The antigen remains unidentified.

Vbeta (60) and Jbeta (13) primers were used in the PCR. Per the study methods: Later, an analysis found 65 million to 85 million unique TCR beta chains, and 10 million to 11 million of these were shared. Here immunoSEQ multiplex PCR was the method, and the copy in TCRdb shows in-frame clones only, minus some. V and J calls plus clone size are reproduced from that table; the DNA served to infer D and trimming. The data contain roughly 170,000 clones, 77% of them singletons. Broader study findings: Presence/absence comparisons presumed near-even sequencing depth among donors.

The J gene is TRBJ1-5, the V gene TRBV27; D uncertain. The specimen was PBMCs. This TCR was sampled from a woman aged 30 to 39 in good health and CMV-seronegative. The CDR3 region has the DNA TGTGCCAGCAGTTTGCACTCACTGTATAGCAATCAGCCCCAGCATTTT. This gives the protein CASSLHSLYSNQPQHF.